These 4 T cell receptor beta chains were sequenced from one sample in a study of T cell responses to AZD1222 COVID-19 vaccine. The table came from immunoSEQ multiplex PCR; TCRdb's copy has only in-frame clones and leaves some out. The sample has around 100,000 clones, approximately 87% seen once. The starting material was peripheral blood, obtained on day 0 of MenACWY control vaccination. The origin of the receptors is an adult in good health.

This clone was counted once. The rearrangement joins TRBV11-3 to TRBJ2-1; D uncertain. Germline V gives CDR1 SGHNT, CDR2 YENEEA. The CDR3 extends over 14 amino acids. Trimming left V 1 base short and J 1 base short, with 5 bases between. The CDR3 here is CASSLGGSYNEQFF. The CDR3 DNA reads as TGTGCCAGCAGCTTAGGGGGATCCTACAATGAGCAGTTCTTC.

The chain is built from TRBV5-6 and TRBJ2-1; 7 bases line up with TRBD1. This CDR3 region has 15 residues. The germline CDR1 and CDR2 sequences are SGHDT and YYEEEE. V dropped 1 base and J dropped 7; count of bases not matched to a gene: 8. The chain's CDR3 is CASSLFQGVRNEQFF. Here the CDR3 DNA reads TGTGCCAGCAGCTTGTTTCAGGGGGTGCGAAATGAGCAGTTCTTC.

CDR3 nucleotide sequence: TGTGCCAGCTCACCGGTTCCCTTCTCTGGAAACACCATATATTTT. Translation gives CASSPVPFSGNTIYF. This chain joins TRBV18 and TRBJ1-3; D is unclear. The CDR3 consists of 15 residues. The V end was cut by 3 bases, the J end by 0 bases, with 9 bases between. In germline, CDR1 is KGHSH, CDR2 LQKENI.

The J gene is TRBJ1-2, the V gene TRBV19; the match to TRBD1 covers 7 bases. CDR3 length equals 13 residues. Per germline, CDR1 LNHDA and CDR2 SQIVND (reference sequence). V lost 6 bases to trimming and J lost 4 bases; unmatched junction nucleotides: 5. CDR3 in DNA: TGTGCCAGTAGCACAGGGGTTGGCTATGGCTACACCTTC. The encoded protein is CASSTGVGYGYTF.